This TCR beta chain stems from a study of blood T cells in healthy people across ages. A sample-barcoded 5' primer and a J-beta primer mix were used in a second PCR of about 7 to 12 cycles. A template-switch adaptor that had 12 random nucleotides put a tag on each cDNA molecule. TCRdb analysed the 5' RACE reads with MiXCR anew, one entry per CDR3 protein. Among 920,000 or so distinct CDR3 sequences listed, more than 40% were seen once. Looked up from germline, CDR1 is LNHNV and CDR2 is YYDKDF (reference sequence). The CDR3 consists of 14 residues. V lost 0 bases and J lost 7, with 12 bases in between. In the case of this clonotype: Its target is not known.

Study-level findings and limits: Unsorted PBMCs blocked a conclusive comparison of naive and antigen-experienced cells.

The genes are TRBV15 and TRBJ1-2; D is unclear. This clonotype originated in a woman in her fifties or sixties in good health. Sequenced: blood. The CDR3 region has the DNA TGTGCCACCAGCAGAGAAAGTCAGTTAGGTGGCTACACCTTC. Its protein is CATSRESQLGGYTF.